Following are 27 T cell receptor beta chains from one sample sequenced in a study of identical twins. MiXCR, run by TCRdb on the 5' RACE reads, gives a single entry per CDR3 protein. This sample has around 530,000 distinct CDR3 sequences; nearly 15% occur once, and the top ten carry roughly 0.46%. These same records also appear under a second study, on yellow fever vaccine responses in identical twins.

Specimen: CD4+ T cells sorted from blood. Source of these receptors: a woman aged 18-35 years in good health.

This clonotype came up a few times. The chain carries TRBV29-1 and TRBJ2-3, with TRBD2 matching 13 bases. Germline CDR1 reads SQVTM; CDR2 reads ANQGSEA. This CDR3 comprises 14 residues. V dropped 8 bases and J dropped 4; count of bases not matched to a gene: 6. CDR3: CSHRTSGSADTQYF. The CDR3 coding sequence is TGCAGCCATCGGACTAGCGGGAGCGCAGATACGCAGTATTTT.

V usage is TRBV4-1 and J usage is TRBJ1-4; D uncertain. CDR1 is MGHRA and CDR2 is YSYEKL in the germline V gene. This CDR3 has 15 amino acids. V gave up 1 base and J gave up 5 bases, with 11 bases separating them. Here the CDR3 DNA reads TGCGCCAGCAGCCAAGCCGTTCCCGGGAATGAAAAACTGTTTTTT. It is translated as CASSQAVPGNEKLFF.

This clonotype was picked up a small number of times. This chain connects TRBV3-1 to TRBJ2-7; TRBD2 agrees at 9 bases. The V segment lost 0 bases and the J segment 3 bases; nucleotides outside the gene matches: 6. Germline V gives CDR1 LGHDT, CDR2 YNNKEL (reference sequence). This CDR3 region has 16 residues. The CDR3 sequence is CASSQDKGLANYEQYF. In DNA, the CDR3 is TGTGCCAGCAGCCAAGATAAAGGACTAGCGAACTACGAGCAGTACTTC.

V and J are TRBV3-1 and TRBJ2-1; TRBD2 matches at 15 bases. The CDR3 has 16 amino acids. Germline-derived CDR1 and CDR2 are LGHDT and YNNKEL (reference sequence). The V and J ends lost 4 bases and 10 bases, in that order; junction bases with no gene match: 8. Written as DNA, the CDR3 is TGTGCCAGCAGCCGGACTAGCGGGGGGGCGGCTGGGGAGCAGTTCTTC. This encodes CASSRTSGGAAGEQFF.

The genes are TRBV28 and TRBJ2-7, with D possibly matching TRBD2 (6 bases). Germline-derived CDR1 and CDR2 are MDHEN and SYDVKM. This CDR3 comprises 14 residues. Trimming cost V 6 bases and J 3 bases, with 15 bases left between them. The CDR3 reads CASSGGPRFYEQYF. CDR3 nucleotides: TGTGCCAGCAGCGGAGGGCCGAGGTTCTACGAGCAGTACTTC.

This clonotype was counted at least ten times. V and J are TRBV5-1 and TRBJ1-2; D unresolved. In germline, CDR1 is SGHRS, CDR2 YFSETQ. Trimming pared 0 bases from V and 4 bases from J, leaving 7 bases between. This CDR3 contains 13 residues. CDR3 DNA sequence: TGCGCCAGCAGCTTGGACCGGCTCTATGGCTACACCTTC. It translates to CASSLDRLYGYTF.

The V and J genes are TRBV7-3 and TRBJ1-6; 7 bases fit TRBD1. The ends lost 5 bases at V and 6 bases at J; junction bases unmatched: 7. Germline loops: CDR1 SGHTA, CDR2 FQGTGA. The CDR3 contains 15 residues. The CDR3 bases are TGTGCCAGCAGCCGCGACACAGGGGTTAATTCACCCCTCCACTTT. Translation: CASSRDTGVNSPLHF.

V usage is TRBV29-1 and J usage is TRBJ2-2; 8 bases agree with TRBD1. CDR3 length: 14 residues. With V trimmed by 7 bases and J by 0 bases, 4 bases remained unmatched. Germline CDR1 reads SQVTM; CDR2 reads ANQGSEA. The DNA of the CDR3 is TGCAGCGCAGTGACAGGGGCGAACACCGGGGAGCTGTTTTTT. Translating it yields CSAVTGANTGELFF.

This chain uses TRBV6-5 with TRBJ2-1, with no clear D. V was pared by 3 bases and J by 2 bases, with 11 bases between. This CDR3 is built from 15 residues. Germline lookup yields CDR1 MNHEY and CDR2 SVGAGI. This CDR3 is CASSYEGSPYNEQFF. The DNA of the CDR3 is TGTGCCAGCAGTTATGAAGGTAGCCCCTACAATGAGCAGTTCTTC.

This clonotype occurred a few times. The V and J genes are TRBV12-3 or TRBV12-4 and TRBJ2-7; no reliable D call. This CDR3 has 14 residues. Trimming removed 3 bases at V and 7 bases at J, with 16 bases between. For the CDR3, the DNA is TGTGCCAGCAGTTTCGGCAGAGGAGCTGGAGAGCAGTACTTC. Protein sequence: CASSFGRGAGEQYF.

This sequence joins TRBV12-3 or TRBV12-4 and TRBJ2-3; a weak D match, TRBD1 (6 bases). The ends were cut back, 3 bases at V and 1 base at J, with 17 bases in the middle. The CDR3 extends over 17 amino acids. The CDR3 nucleotides are TGTGCCAGCAGTTTTCAGGCAGGGGATTGGGGCACAGATACGCAGTATTTT. This translates into CASSFQAGDWGTDTQYF.

This clonotype was recorded a few times. The genes are TRBV12-3 or TRBV12-4 and TRBJ2-7; TRBD2 is a possible D gene (6 bases). The V end was cut by 5 bases, the J end by 4 bases, with 18 bases between. CDR3 length: 15 amino acids. The CDR3 is CASSPILASDYEQYF. Written as DNA, the CDR3 is TGTGCCAGCAGTCCTATTCTAGCGTCAGATTACGAGCAGTACTTC.

A word on this clonotype: One end of the junction fails to match germline, which may point to a read error. The chain employs TRBV20-1 and TRBJ2-7; 9 bases agree with TRBD2. The CDR3 covers 14 residues. Germline V gives CDR1 DFQATT, CDR2 SNEGSKA (reference sequence). CDR3 loop: CSARVAGDFYEQYF. The DNA for the CDR3 is TGCAGTGCAAGAGTAGCGGGAGATTTCTACGAGCAGTACTTC.

This clonotype has more than one count but fewer than ten. J is TRBJ1-3 and V is TRBV15, with unresolved D. CDR1 is LNHNV and CDR2 is YYDKDF in the germline V gene (reference sequence). V lost 3 bases and J lost 0, with 9 bases in between. The CDR3 runs 15 residues. In nucleotides, the CDR3 is TGTGCCACCAGCAGCCTAATGGGCTCTGGAAACACCATATATTTT. Protein product: CATSSLMGSGNTIYF.

In DNA, the CDR3 is TGCAGTGCTTCCCAAGCTAGCGGAGCACAAGAGACCCAGTACTTC. Encoded protein: CSASQASGAQETQYF. The gene calls are TRBV20-1 and TRBJ2-5, with 7 bases aligning to TRBD2. Germline values: CDR1 DFQATT, CDR2 SNEGSKA (reference sequence). Trimming removed 5 bases from V and 2 bases from J; junction bases left unmatched: 11. This CDR3 is 15 amino acids long.

This clonotype was counted ten times or more. The V call is TRBV12-3 or TRBV12-4, the J call TRBJ1-5, with D perhaps TRBD1 (6 bases). The CDR3 loop spans 15 amino acids. V dropped 6 bases and J dropped 3 bases, with 15 bases sitting between them. The CDR3 DNA reads TGTGCCAGCAGGCCGGGACACCCAGACAATCAGCCCCAGCATTTT. Translated, it gives CASRPGHPDNQPQHF.

The chain links TRBV5-1 to TRBJ2-1, with D tentatively TRBD2 (6 bases). CDR1 and CDR2 from the germline V gene are SGHRS and YFSETQ. CDR3 size: 16 residues. The germline V and J ends were trimmed by 7 bases and 9 bases, with 26 bases remaining between them. CDR3 coding DNA: TGCGCCAGCTCACTCATCGTCACCGTTCCCGGGGGTGAGCAGTTCTTC. Translating gives CASSLIVTVPGGEQFF.

This clonotype was observed at least ten times. This chain joins TRBV29-1 and TRBJ2-1, with 14 bases matching TRBD2. The CDR3 has 21 amino acids. Per the germline V gene, CDR1 is SQVTM and CDR2 is ANQGSEA. V shed 4 bases, J shed 1 base, and the junction held 18 bases outside the gene matches. CDR3 nucleotides: TGCAGCGTTGGACCCAAATCCGGGACTAGCGGGAGTTTGAGTTCCTACAATGAGCAGTTCTTC. Amino acids: CSVGPKSGTSGSLSSYNEQFF.

This clonotype was seen more than once but under ten times. The rearrangement joins TRBV5-1 to TRBJ2-2; a possible D gene is TRBD1 (5 bases). V lost 7 bases, J lost 4 bases, and 14 bases lay in between. The CDR3 consists of 14 residues. CDR1 and CDR2 (germline): SGHRS, YFSETQ. The CDR3 is CASLLVQGTGELFF. In DNA form, the CDR3 reads TGCGCCAGCCTTCTGGTGCAGGGCACCGGGGAGCTGTTTTTT. Complete variable domain (other parts from reference TRBV5-1 and TRBJ2-2): KAGVTQTPRYLIKTRGQQVTLSCSPISGHRSVSWYQQTPGQGLQFLFEYFSETQRNKGNFPGRFSGRQFSNSRSEMNVSTLELGDSALYLCASLLVQGTGELFFGEGSRLTVL.

Ten or more counts support this clonotype. The J gene is TRBJ1-1, the V gene TRBV2; D is unclear. Looked up from germline, CDR1 is SNHLY and CDR2 is FYNNEI. Trimming removed 5 bases at V and 1 base at J, with 8 bases between. The CDR3 contains 13 residues. The CDR3 region has the DNA TGTGCCAGCAGTCCCGACCCGAACACTGAAGCTTTCTTT. Translated, it gives CASSPDPNTEAFF.

This clonotype showed up just a few times. V is TRBV7-9 and J is TRBJ2-5; possibly TRBD1 for D (5 bases). The V end was cut by 5 bases, the J end by 4 bases, with 14 bases between. From germline, CDR1 is SEHNR and CDR2 FQNEAQ (reference sequence). There are 14 residues in the CDR3. The CDR3 region is CASSTRQTRETQYF. In DNA, the CDR3 is TGTGCCAGCAGCACACGACAGACCCGAGAGACCCAGTACTTC.

The chain recombines TRBV2 with TRBJ2-7; D is uncertain. The CDR3 is 14 amino acids. Trimming shortened V by 8 bases and J by 3 bases, and 17 bases separated the two germline ends. CDR1 and CDR2 from the germline V gene are SNHLY and FYNNEI. Written as DNA, the CDR3 is TGTGCCAGCCGACGGATAACACCTTACTACGAGCAGTACTTC. Residues: CASRRITPYYEQYF.

The chain uses TRBV5-5 and TRBJ2-2, with TRBD1 matching 7 bases. Trimming at V came to 5 bases and at J to 7 bases, leaving 8 bases not matched to a gene. The V gene's germline CDR1 is SGHKS and CDR2 YYEKEE (reference sequence). There are 14 residues in the CDR3. The CDR3 here is CASRPGTAGGELFF. DNA for the CDR3: TGTGCCAGCAGACCCGGGACAGCAGGCGGGGAGCTGTTTTTT.

Worth noting for this clonotype: A read error is possible here, since a much larger clone lies one base away. This chain connects TRBV6-4 to TRBJ2-3; 12 bases align to TRBD2. J gave up 6 bases and V 5 bases, and 6 bases lay outside the gene matches. The CDR3 has 15 residues. Germline CDR1 is MRHNA and CDR2 is SNTAGT. The CDR3 loop reads CASSTLAGGPDTQYF. The CDR3 coding sequence is TGTGCCAGCAGTACTCTAGCGGGAGGGCCGGATACGCAGTATTTT.

The sample holds many counts of this clonotype. The chain is built from TRBV7-6 and TRBJ2-1; 9 nucleotides align to TRBD1. Germline trimming cut 4 bases from V and 1 base from J; bases unmatched to any gene: 5. Germline V lookup: CDR1 SGHVS, CDR2 FNYEAQ. There are 16 residues in the CDR3. CDR3: CASSSTGGSSYNEQFF. The CDR3, as DNA: TGTGCCAGCAGCTCAACAGGGGGCTCATCCTACAATGAGCAGTTCTTC.

The chain carries TRBV12-3 or TRBV12-4 and TRBJ2-1; 16 bases line up with TRBD2. This CDR3 has 18 residues. The V and J ends lost 8 bases and 7 bases, in that order; junction bases with no gene match: 14. The chain's CDR3 is CASCPGTSGREIGNEQFF. CDR3 bases: TGTGCCAGCTGTCCCGGGACTAGCGGGAGGGAGATAGGTAATGAGCAGTTCTTC.

The rearrangement links TRBV18 to TRBJ1-4, with D perhaps matching TRBD1 (5 bases). CDR1 is KGHSH, CDR2 LQKENI, per germline. The CDR3 length is 12 residues. The V gene lost 9 bases and the J gene lost 5 bases, with 10 bases spanning the gap. CDR3 amino acids: CASHDSNEKLFF. The CDR3 DNA reads TGTGCCAGTCACGACAGCAATGAAAAACTGTTTTTT.